The 23 T cell receptor beta chains in this list originate from one sample, sequenced in a study of blood T cells in healthy people across ages. It was with a sample-barcoded 5' primer and a J-beta primer mix that a second PCR of roughly 7 to 12 cycles was run. Each CDR3 protein gets one entry after TCRdb re-called the 5' RACE reads with MiXCR. The table records 800,000 to 950,000 distinct CDR3 sequences, 25% to 30% of them present only once. This sample was shared with a second study, whose subject was T cells of mothers and their children.

The sample comprised blood. The receptors shown here come from a woman aged 40 to 50 in good health.

The chain links TRBV12-3 or TRBV12-4 to TRBJ1-2; 8 bases align to TRBD1. The V segment lost 5 bases and the J segment 2 bases; nucleotides outside the gene matches: 25. This CDR3 region has 21 residues. In nucleotides, the CDR3 is TGTGCCAGCAGTCCACCCCGGACAGGGTTGCGATACCTTGCTAGGAACTATGGCTACACCTTC. It yields the protein CASSPPRTGLRYLARNYGYTF.

J is TRBJ1-5 and V is TRBV6-5, with TRBD1 as a possible D gene (5 bases). The ends were cut back, 5 bases at V and 0 bases at J, with 8 bases in the middle. Looked up from germline, CDR1 is MNHEY and CDR2 is SVGAGI. The CDR3 consists of 14 residues. This CDR3 is CASSLTASNQPQHF. CDR3 nucleotide sequence: TGTGCCAGCAGTCTGACAGCTAGCAATCAGCCCCAGCATTTT.

A few counts support this clonotype. The chain is built from TRBV15 and TRBJ1-5, with D unclear. There are 15 residues in the CDR3. The germline gives CDR1 LNHNV, CDR2 YYDKDF (reference sequence). V was cut by 0 bases and J by 4 bases, with 10 bases left in between. The CDR3: CATSRDVGNNQPQHF. The CDR3 nucleotides are TGTGCCACCAGCAGAGATGTGGGAAATAATCAGCCCCAGCATTTT.

This clonotype has at least ten counts. This chain links TRBV27 with TRBJ2-7; 8 positions agree with TRBD1. The CDR3 covers 13 residues. Germline CDR1 is MNHEY and CDR2 is SMNVEV (reference sequence). J lost 6 bases, V lost 4 bases, and 5 bases had no gene match. CDR3 nucleotides: TGTGCCAGCAGTTACCGGACAGGGTTCGAGCAGTACTTC. This gives the protein CASSYRTGFEQYF.

This clonotype has only a few counts. The chain has TRBV28 and TRBJ2-7; 7 nucleotides align to TRBD1. Germline V gives CDR1 MDHEN, CDR2 SYDVKM. The CDR3 runs to 14 residues. V shed 5 bases, J shed 2 bases, and the junction held 6 bases outside the gene matches. The CDR3 spells CASSGQDLTYEQYF. The CDR3 nucleotides read TGTGCCAGCAGTGGACAGGACTTAACCTACGAGCAGTACTTC. Full variable domain (missing parts from reference TRBV28 and TRBJ2-7): DVKVTQSSRYLVKRTGEKVFLECVQDMDHENMFWYRQDPGLGLRLIYFSYDVKMKEKGDIPEGYSVSREKKERFSLILESASTNQTSMYLCASSGQDLTYEQYFGPGTRLTVT.

This CDR3 is CASSITGVPGYTF. DNA of the CDR3: TGTGCCAGCAGTATTACAGGGGTTCCCGGCTACACCTTC. The J gene is TRBJ1-2, the V gene TRBV28; TRBD1 agrees at 7 bases. This CDR3 region has 13 residues. The V and J ends lost 5 bases and 8 bases, in that order; junction bases with no gene match: 8. In germline, CDR1 is MDHEN, CDR2 SYDVKM.

V usage is TRBV20-1 and J usage is TRBJ2-5, with 10 bases aligning to TRBD2. Germline CDR1 and CDR2: DFQATT and SNEGSKA (reference sequence). The CDR3 totals 14 residues. With 3 bases clipped from V and 0 bases from J, the junction kept 1 base outside the gene matches. The CDR3 is CSARTSGYQETQYF. The CDR3 nucleotides are TGCAGTGCTAGGACTAGCGGGTACCAAGAGACCCAGTACTTC.

This clonotype came up a few times. The chain combines TRBV6-2 or TRBV6-3 with TRBJ2-2; TRBD2 might be the D (6 bases). The V end lost 4 bases, the J end lost 5 bases, and 8 bases lay between the germline ends. The germline CDR1 and CDR2 sequences are MNHEY and SVGEGT. The CDR3 loop spans 13 amino acids. For the CDR3, the DNA is TGTGCCAGCAGTTGGGGGGTAACCGGGGAGCTGTTTTTT. Protein product: CASSWGVTGELFF.

This rearrangement joins TRBV14 to TRBJ1-2; D not resolved. This CDR3 is built from 13 residues. Trimming took 0 bases from V and 8 from J, leaving 10 bases between them. CDR1 is SGHDN and CDR2 is FVKESK in the germline V gene. CDR3 sequence reads: CASSQETLGGYTF. Here the CDR3 DNA reads TGTGCCAGCAGCCAAGAAACCCTGGGAGGCTACACCTTC.

In this sample, this clonotype turned up a few times. The chain links TRBV9 to TRBJ1-2; 7 nucleotides align to TRBD1. V lost 3 bases to trimming and J lost 6 bases; unmatched junction nucleotides: 14. This CDR3 is built from 16 residues. Germline loops: CDR1 SGDLS, CDR2 YYNGEE. The CDR3 is CASSAPGANRGDGYTF. CDR3 DNA: TGTGCCAGCAGCGCCCCTGGAGCTAACAGGGGAGATGGCTACACCTTC.

This clonotype turned up a few times. The chain couples TRBV9 to TRBJ2-3, with 7 bases identical to TRBD2. Germline lookup yields CDR1 SGDLS and CDR2 YYNGEE. This CDR3 is built from 16 residues. V was pared by 0 bases and J by 3 bases, with 7 bases of the junction left unmatched. The CDR3 protein is CASSVAASGLTDTQYF. The CDR3 DNA sequence: TGTGCCAGCAGCGTAGCAGCTAGCGGCCTGACAGATACGCAGTATTTT.

A few counts support this clonotype. J is TRBJ2-7 and V is TRBV10-3, with D possibly TRBD2 on 6 matching bases. V was trimmed by 3 bases and J by 4 bases, leaving 16 bases between them. The CDR3 is made up of 15 amino acids. Germline-derived CDR1 and CDR2 are ENHRY and SYGVKD. The CDR3 coding sequence is TGTGCCATCAGTGATGTCGCGGAGGGTACTTACGAGCAGTACTTC. The encoded protein is CAISDVAEGTYEQYF.

The rearrangement links TRBV7-6 to TRBJ1-1; unclear D gene. This CDR3 comprises 11 residues. V gave up 4 bases and J gave up 8 bases, with 8 bases separating them. Germline values: CDR1 SGHVS, CDR2 FNYEAQ. The CDR3 reads CASSSEAEAFF. CDR3 sequence (DNA): TGTGCCAGCAGCTCTGAGGCAGAAGCTTTCTTT.

This clonotype was counted many times. The chain links TRBV4-2 to TRBJ2-1; D is unclear. CDR3 length: 14 residues. V dropped 3 bases and J dropped 8 bases, with 14 bases sitting between them. Germline loops: CDR1 LGHNA, CDR2 YNFKEQ. CDR3 sequence: CASSQNLGAHEQFF. The CDR3 DNA reads TGTGCCAGCAGCCAGAACCTAGGCGCCCATGAGCAGTTCTTC.

V is TRBV5-1 and J is TRBJ1-4; D remains ambiguous. From germline, CDR1 is SGHRS and CDR2 YFSETQ. CDR3 size: 17 residues. Between the trimmed V and J ends, which lost 4 bases and 4 bases, there was a span of 20 bases. CDR3 nucleotides: TGCGCCAGCAGCCCGCCCATGGTTGTAGGGAGTAATGAAAAACTGTTTTTT. This encodes CASSPPMVVGSNEKLFF.

This clonotype showed up just a few times. The DNA of the CDR3 is TGCAGGGCCCCGAGGGGATCCTACGAGCAGTACTTC. Translation gives CRAPRGSYEQYF. The V call is TRBV20-1, the J call TRBJ2-7; D is possibly TRBD1 or TRBD2 (5 bases each). The CDR3 runs 12 residues. Germline CDR1 DFQATT, CDR2 SNEGSKA (reference sequence).

This chain joins TRBV7-8 and TRBJ2-1; D may be TRBD2 (6 bases). This CDR3 is built from 13 residues. From germline, CDR1 is SGHVS and CDR2 FQNEAQ. The V gene lost 5 bases and the J gene lost 14 bases, with 19 bases spanning the gap. The CDR3 loop reads CASSELTGGREFF. Here the CDR3 DNA reads TGTGCCAGCAGCGAATTAACTGGGGGGAGAGAGTTCTTC.

This clonotype was seen many times. The chain has TRBV7-2 and TRBJ1-1; D not resolved. V was trimmed by 6 bases and J by 2 bases, leaving 13 bases between them. Germline V CDR1 and CDR2: SGHTA, FQGNSA. CDR3 length: 14 residues. The CDR3 here is CASSSGRLNTEAFF. DNA for the CDR3: TGTGCCAGCAGTTCGGGGAGGCTAAACACTGAAGCTTTCTTT.

The J gene is TRBJ1-5, the V gene TRBV12-5; D is possibly TRBD1 (5 bases). CDR1 is LGHNT and CDR2 is FRNRAP in the germline V gene. V lost 7 bases and J 0 bases, leaving 25 bases between the germline ends. The CDR3 spans 19 residues. CDR3 in DNA: TGTGCTAGTGCTAATCCCCAGGGAAAATGGACTTATAGCAATCAGCCCCAGCATTTT. As protein: CASANPQGKWTYSNQPQHF.

This clonotype was seen more than once but under ten times. The chain combines TRBV19 with TRBJ1-2, with D perhaps TRBD1 (5 bases). CDR1 is LNHDA, CDR2 SQIVND, per germline (reference sequence). The length of the CDR3 is 15 residues. Trimming took 4 bases from V and 4 from J, leaving 16 bases between them. The CDR3 DNA reads TGTGCCAGTAGTACAGACCAGAGGGGCGGCTATGGCTACACCTTC. Its protein product is CASSTDQRGGYGYTF.

V gene TRBV28 combines with J gene TRBJ2-2, with D maybe TRBD2 (6 bases). This CDR3 contains 15 residues. Germline V gene data show CDR1 as MDHEN and CDR2 as SYDVKM. The V and J ends lost 6 bases and 11 bases respectively, with 22 bases between them. CDR3 in DNA: TGTGCCAGCAGCCCCGCGGGACCCTCCTTGGGCGAGCTGTTTTTT. Its protein is CASSPAGPSLGELFF.

This clonotype was found a few times. The chain combines TRBV5-1 with TRBJ2-2, with TRBD1 matching over 9 bases. The CDR3 totals 16 residues. J gave up 0 bases and V 4 bases, and 4 bases lay outside the gene matches. The germline V gene has CDR1 SGHRS and CDR2 YFSETQ. The CDR3 protein is CASSPRTGANTGELFF. The CDR3 DNA reads TGCGCCAGCAGCCCTCGGACAGGGGCGAACACCGGGGAGCTGTTTTTT.

As for this clonotype: At one end, the junction sequence differs from germline, possibly due to a read error. The chain recombines TRBV10-3 with TRBJ2-3, with 7 positions matching TRBD2. This CDR3 is built from 17 residues. CDR1 and CDR2 (germline): ENHRY, SYGVKD. CDR3 loop: CTISESYGGLTTDTQYF. DNA of the CDR3: TGTACCATCAGTGAGTCGTACGGGGGGTTGACCACAGATACGCAGTATTTT.